The clone carrying this T cell receptor (beta chain) turned up a few times. This record belongs to a study of T cells in Graves' hyperthyroidism and ophthalmopathy. Investigators excluded patients with uncontrolled infection, other autoimmune disease, pregnancy or lactation. RNA transcripts gave rise to amplified TCR beta CDR3 regions. First-round RT-PCR targeting the TCR CDR3 was performed with the HTBI primer set. In TCRdb, the multiplex PCR reads were re-called with MiXCR into one record per CDR3 protein. The data contain hundreds of thousands of distinct CDR3 sequences, 20% to 25% of them singletons. Per germline, CDR1 GTSNPN and CDR2 SVGIG (reference sequence). This CDR3 has 14 amino acids. Unmatched junction bases numbered 7, after V lost 2 bases and J lost 4 bases.

The sequence derives from a woman in her sixties or seventies with Graves' ophthalmopathy. V is TRBV30 and J is TRBJ1-2, with 7 nucleotides matching TRBD1. Sequencing was done on a sample of blood. CDR3 nucleotides: TGTGCCTGGAGTCCCGGGACAGAGAGCTATGGCTACACCTTC. It yields the protein CAWSPGTESYGYTF.